The clone carrying this T cell receptor beta chain was counted ten times or more. This CDR3 region has 14 residues. The germline V and J ends were trimmed by 8 bases and 1 base, with 14 bases remaining between them. The germline CDR1 and CDR2 sequences are MDHEN and SYDVKM. This record belongs to a study of patients and donors after allogeneic stem cell transplantation. TCRdb redid the calling of the RT-PCR reads with MiXCR, one entry per CDR3 protein. The sample carries more than 75,000 distinct CDR3 sequences, approximately 5% recorded once. Sequencing input: blood, either unsorted or a sorted T cell fraction (not recorded which). The sequence was collected from a human donor who was either an allogeneic HSCT recipient or a stem cell or donor lymphocyte infusion donor (not recorded which). It is not recorded whose cells these are; they may come from a transplant donor. This chain joins TRBV28 and TRBJ1-1, with D possibly being TRBD1 (6 bases). The CDR3 DNA sequence: TGTGCCAGCGCATTAGGGGGAGAGAACACTGAAGCTTTCTTT. Protein: CASALGGENTEAFF. The full variable domain, its missing parts supplied by reference TRBV28 and TRBJ1-1, is DVKVTQSSRYLVKRTGEKVFLECVQDMDHENMFWYRQDPGLGLRLIYFSYDVKMKEKGDIPEGYSVSREKKERFSLILESASTNQTSMYLCASALGGENTEAFFGQGTRLTVV.